This entry concerns a single T cell receptor (beta chain). Original processing methods: Nucleated cell counts were estimated from reference gene primer amplification. Clones were read by immunoSEQ multiplex PCR, and TCRdb kept only the in-frame ones, dropping some. Clonal size and the V and J genes are those of that table, whereas D and trimming came from the DNA. The sample holds some 140,000 clones; around 88% are singletons and the top ten take about 16%. These data originate in a study of blood T cell repertoires in COVID-19. Study context: Samples taken during acute and convalescent COVID-19 were collected in the United States, Italy and Spain. The analysed material was cDNA or gDNA that came from T cells, B-cell-depleted T cells, or PBMCs.

The CDR3 loop spans 18 amino acids. V gave up 0 bases and J gave up 0 bases; unmatched junction bases: 8. Germline assignment: CDR1 LGHNA and CDR2 YNFKEQ. The clonotype was recovered from a woman between 45 and 65 years old who had recovered from COVID-19. The sample taken for sequencing was peripheral blood. The chain combines TRBV4-2 with TRBJ2-1, with 7 bases identical to TRBD2. DNA of the CDR3: TGTGCCAGCAGCCAAGACGCCCTAGCGGCAAGCTCCTACAATGAGCAGTTCTTC. This codes for CASSQDALAASSYNEQFF.